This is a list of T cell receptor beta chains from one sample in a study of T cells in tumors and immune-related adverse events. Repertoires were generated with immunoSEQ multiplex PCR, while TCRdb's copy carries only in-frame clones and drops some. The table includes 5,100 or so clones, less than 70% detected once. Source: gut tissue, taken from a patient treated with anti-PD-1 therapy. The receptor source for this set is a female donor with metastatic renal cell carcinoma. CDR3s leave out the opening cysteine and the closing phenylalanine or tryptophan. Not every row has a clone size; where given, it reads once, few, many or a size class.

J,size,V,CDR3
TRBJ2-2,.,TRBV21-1,ASLPANTGELF
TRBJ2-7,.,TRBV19,ASRFTYSGQGAGEQY
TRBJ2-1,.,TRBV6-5,ASRLGLAREQF
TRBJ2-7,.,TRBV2,ASSEGYREYYEQY
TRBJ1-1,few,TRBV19,ASGNTEAF
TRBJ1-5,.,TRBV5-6,ASSLGGWGPQH
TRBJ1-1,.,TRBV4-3,ASSSGTGERYTEAF
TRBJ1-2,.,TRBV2,ASSEGGQYYGYT
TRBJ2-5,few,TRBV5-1,ASSLGVGTEETQY
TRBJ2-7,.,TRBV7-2,ASSSGLALRSGEQY
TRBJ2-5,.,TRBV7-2,ASSLNSNRAGAQY
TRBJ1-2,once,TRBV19,ASRPPGPGYGYT
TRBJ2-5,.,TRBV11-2,ASSLGLAGRRETQY
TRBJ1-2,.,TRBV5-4,ASSPGREGFYGYT
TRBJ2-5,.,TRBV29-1,SVEFRETQY
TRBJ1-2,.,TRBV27,ASSSGQITGYT
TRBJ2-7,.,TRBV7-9,ASSYGVGNYEQY